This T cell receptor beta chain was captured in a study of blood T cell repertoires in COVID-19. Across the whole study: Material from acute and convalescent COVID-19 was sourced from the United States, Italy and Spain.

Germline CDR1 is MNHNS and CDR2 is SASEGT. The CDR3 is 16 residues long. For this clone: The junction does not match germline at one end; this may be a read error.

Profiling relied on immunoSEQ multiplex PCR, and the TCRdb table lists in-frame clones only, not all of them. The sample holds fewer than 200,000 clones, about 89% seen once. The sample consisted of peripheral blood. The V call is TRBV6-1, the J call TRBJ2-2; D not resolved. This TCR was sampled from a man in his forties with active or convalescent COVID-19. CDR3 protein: CAGSEFRTSNTGELFF. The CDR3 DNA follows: TGTGCCGGCAGTGAATTCAGAACCTCGAACACCGGGGAGCTGTTTTTT.